A single sample is the source of the 14 T cell receptor beta chains below, sequenced in a study of blood T cell repertoires in COVID-19. Profiled with immunoSEQ multiplex PCR; TCRdb holds only in-frame clones, not every one. The sample includes about 480,000 clones, approximately 90% of them seen just once. Sample: PBMCs or T cells enriched from blood (not recorded which). Every receptor here comes from a woman aged 40 to 50 who had recovered from COVID-19.

The CDR3, as DNA: TGCAGCGTTACCGGGACAGTAACCTACGAGCAGTACTTC. Amino acid sequence: CSVTGTVTYEQYF. This chain links TRBV29-1 with TRBJ2-7; TRBD1 matches at 7 bases. The CDR3 is made up of 13 amino acids. In germline, CDR1 is SQVTM, CDR2 ANQGSEA. The J segment lost 2 bases and the V segment lost 5 bases, leaving 6 bases of the junction unmatched.

This chain joins TRBV6-5 and TRBJ1-6; 9 bases align to TRBD1. The junction had 2 bases not matched to a gene; V was cut back by 4 bases and J by 7 bases. This CDR3 is 14 amino acids long. In germline, CDR1 is MNHEY, CDR2 SVGAGI. CDR3 amino acids: CASSSDRGNSPLHF. In DNA, the CDR3 is TGTGCCAGCAGTTCGGACAGGGGCAATTCACCCCTCCACTTT.

This rearrangement joins TRBV7-7 to TRBJ2-1; 7 bases are shared with TRBD2. Germline CDR1 and CDR2: SSHAT and FNYEAQ (reference sequence). After removal of 5 bases from V and 8 bases from J, the junction contained 9 bases not matched to a gene. This CDR3 has 14 amino acids. The CDR3 here is CASSIPRGEDEQFF. CDR3 bases: TGTGCCAGCAGCATCCCTCGGGGGGAAGATGAGCAGTTCTTC.

This clone was counted only a few times. V gene TRBV6-2 or TRBV6-3 combines with J gene TRBJ1-2; D may be TRBD1 (5 bases). The CDR3 is made up of 11 amino acids. Looked up from germline, CDR1 is MNHEY and CDR2 is SVGEGT. Trimming took 2 bases from V and 8 from J, leaving 6 bases between them. CDR3 sequence: CASSYRGGYTF. The CDR3 DNA reads as TGTGCCAGCAGTTACAGGGGAGGCTACACCTTC.

The chain has TRBV19 and TRBJ2-4, with D tentatively TRBD1 (5 bases). The V end lost 4 bases, the J end lost 6 bases, and 7 bases lay between the germline ends. The CDR3 contains 12 residues. Germline V gives CDR1 LNHDA, CDR2 SQIVND (reference sequence). CDR3 sequence reads: CASSTTGNIQYF. CDR3 in DNA: TGTGCCAGTAGTACCACAGGAAACATTCAGTACTTC.

The rearrangement joins TRBV7-6 to TRBJ1-1; D call uncertain. V gave up 5 bases and J gave up 4 bases, with 11 bases separating them. Germline CDR1 is SGHVS and CDR2 is FNYEAQ. CDR3 length equals 13 residues. This CDR3 reads CASSPVGITEAFF. DNA of the CDR3: TGTGCCAGCAGCCCAGTCGGGATCACTGAAGCTTTCTTT.

The V call is TRBV7-8, the J call TRBJ1-1, with 7 bases matching TRBD1. With 4 bases clipped from V and 1 base from J, the junction kept 12 bases outside the gene matches. The V gene's germline CDR1 is SGHVS and CDR2 FQNEAQ. The CDR3 is made up of 17 amino acids. The CDR3: CASSSGQDLGGNTEAFF. The DNA for the CDR3 is TGTGCCAGCAGCTCAGGACAGGATTTAGGGGGGAACACTGAAGCTTTCTTT.

The genes are TRBV27 and TRBJ1-5, with D perhaps TRBD1 (6 bases). Germline V CDR1 and CDR2: MNHEY, SMNVEV (reference sequence). The CDR3 has 17 amino acids. Deletions cut 5 bases from V and 0 bases from J, with 17 bases between. CDR3 loop: CASSDSGQKYSNQPQHF. CDR3 DNA sequence: TGTGCCAGCAGTGACTCAGGACAGAAGTATAGCAATCAGCCCCAGCATTTT.

The rearrangement joins TRBV30 to TRBJ1-4, with D possibly matching TRBD1 (6 bases). V lost 0 bases to trimming and J lost 7 bases, with 24 bases between them. Germline V CDR1 and CDR2: GTSNPN, SVGIG (reference sequence). There are 18 residues in the CDR3. The CDR3 reads CAWSVRGGFRKPREKLFF. The CDR3 bases are TGTGCCTGGAGTGTACGGGGGGGCTTTAGGAAGCCCCGTGAAAAACTGTTTTTT.

This rearrangement joins TRBV2 to TRBJ2-5, with TRBD2 matching 14 bases. Losses at the gene ends were 5 bases for V and 1 base for J; bases not matched to a gene: 3. Germline lookup yields CDR1 SNHLY and CDR2 FYNNEI. The CDR3 totals 16 residues. DNA of the CDR3: TGTGCCAGCAGTTTGACTAGCGGGAGGGCCCAAGAGACCCAGTACTTC. Translating gives CASSLTSGRAQETQYF.

The sample holds a few counts of this clone. At one boundary the junction diverges from the germline segment, which might be a read error. V is TRBV11-3 and J is TRBJ1-1; a weak D match, TRBD1 (5 bases). This CDR3 region has 14 residues. CDR1 SGHNT and CDR2 YENEEA come from the germline V gene. This chain's CDR3 is CATSVGGSNTEAFF. In DNA form, the CDR3 reads TGTGCCACCAGCGTGGGGGGATCGAACACTGAAGCTTTCTTT.

The V call is TRBV3-1 (or the pseudogene TRBV3-2), the J call TRBJ1-6, with 8 positions matching TRBD1. Germline V gene sequence: CDR1 LGHDT, CDR2 YNNKEL (reference sequence). The CDR3 is made up of 15 amino acids. V shed 1 base and J 10 bases; nucleotides not matched to a gene: 6. The CDR3 is CASSQGTGKESPLHF. The DNA of the CDR3 is TGTGCCAGCAGCCAAGGGACAGGGAAGGAGTCACCCCTCCACTTT.

This chain joins TRBV19 and TRBJ2-2, with TRBD2 matching over 7 bases. CDR1 and CDR2 (germline): LNHDA, SQIVND (reference sequence). The CDR3 length is 16 residues. Trimming removed 3 bases from V and 6 bases from J; junction bases left unmatched: 10. The CDR3 DNA is TGTGCCAGTAGTATGCTCCTCCGCGGGAGTGCCGGGGAGCTGTTTTTT. Its translation: CASSMLLRGSAGELFF.

The CDR3 loop is CASSQGVPPSAGLAVYEQFF. The CDR3 nucleotides are TGCGCCAGCAGCCAAGGTGTCCCACCTTCAGCGGGACTTGCTGTTTATGAGCAGTTCTTC. The genes are TRBV4-3 and TRBJ2-1; 7 positions match TRBD2. This CDR3 spans 20 amino acids. Losses at the gene ends were 1 base for V and 8 bases for J; bases not matched to a gene: 23. From germline, CDR1 is LGHNA and CDR2 YSLEER.